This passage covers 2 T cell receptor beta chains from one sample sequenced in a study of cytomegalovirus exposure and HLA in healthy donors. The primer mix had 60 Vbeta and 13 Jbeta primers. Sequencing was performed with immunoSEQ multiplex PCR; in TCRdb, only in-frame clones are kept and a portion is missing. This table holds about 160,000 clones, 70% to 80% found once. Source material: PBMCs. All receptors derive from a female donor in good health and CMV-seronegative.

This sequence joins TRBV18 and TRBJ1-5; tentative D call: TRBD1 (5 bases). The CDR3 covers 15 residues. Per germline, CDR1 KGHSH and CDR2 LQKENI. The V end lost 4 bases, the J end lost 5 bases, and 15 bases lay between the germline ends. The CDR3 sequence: CASSLQGVSDQPQHF. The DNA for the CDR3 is TGTGCCAGCTCACTTCAGGGCGTTAGTGATCAGCCCCAGCATTTT.

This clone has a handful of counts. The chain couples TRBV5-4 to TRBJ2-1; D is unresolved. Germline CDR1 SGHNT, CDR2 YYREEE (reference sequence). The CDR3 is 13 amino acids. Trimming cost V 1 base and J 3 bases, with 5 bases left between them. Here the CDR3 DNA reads TGTGCCAGCAGCTTGCACATCTACAATGAGCAGTTCTTC. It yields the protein CASSLHIYNEQFF.